This T cell receptor (beta chain) stems from a study of preoperative IRX-2 immunotherapy in early breast cancer. The junction had 4 bases not matched to a gene; V was cut back by 6 bases and J by 3 bases. Germline V gene lookup returns CDR1 MDHEN and CDR2 SYDVKM. The CDR3 runs to 15 residues. Using immunoSEQ multiplex PCR, the repertoire was profiled, and TCRdb retains in-frame clones only, with some absent. The table records almost 35,000 clones, over 90% of them present only once. Noted treatment: preoperative locoregional IRX-2 cytokine immunotherapy. This phase Ib study tested locoregional IRX-2 cytokine immunotherapy given before surgery.

The chain has TRBV28 and TRBJ1-5; 11 bases map to TRBD1. This material was obtained from a patient treated with IRX-2 immunotherapy. The sequence derives from a human donor with breast cancer. In DNA form, the CDR3 reads TGTGCCAGCAGCCGGGACAGGGGGGTCAATCAGCCCCAGCATTTT. Protein product: CASSRDRGVNQPQHF.